These 27 T cell receptor beta chains were all obtained from the same sample, sequenced in a study of shared clonotypes between healthy human individuals. Selected positively for CCR7 and CD45RO-negative, naive CD8 cells excluded terminally differentiated effector memory CD45RA+ cells. Sequencing used immunoSEQ multiplex PCR; TCRdb keeps in-frame clones, though not all of them. The sample lists 700,000 to 950,000 clones; 90% to 97% were seen once. The sequencing input was naive CD8+ T cells sorted from blood. The origin of the receptors is a man aged 25-45 years in good health.

The V and J genes are TRBV28 and TRBJ2-2; no reliable D call. This CDR3 has 15 residues. V was pared by 4 bases and J by 5 bases, with 14 bases between. Germline values: CDR1 MDHEN, CDR2 SYDVKM. CDR3 sequence reads: CASSSPPVHTGELFF. The CDR3 coding sequence is TGTGCCAGCAGTTCCCCGCCGGTTCATACCGGGGAGCTGTTTTTT.

The V and J genes are TRBV7-9 and TRBJ2-3; a possible D gene is TRBD1 (6 bases). This CDR3 has 17 residues. Germline assignment: CDR1 SEHNR and CDR2 FQNEAQ (reference sequence). The germline V and J ends were trimmed by 3 bases and 0 bases, with 16 bases remaining between them. CDR3 sequence (DNA): TGTGCCAGCAGCTTCCCAGTCCAGGGGCCGAGCACAGATACGCAGTATTTT. It translates to CASSFPVQGPSTDTQYF.

This chain links TRBV4-1 with TRBJ2-7; D assignment may be TRBD1 or TRBD2 (5 bases each). Germline V gives CDR1 MGHRA, CDR2 YSYEKL. This CDR3 is built from 15 residues. Trimming pared 4 bases from V and 6 bases from J, leaving 19 bases between. Here the CDR3 DNA reads TGCGCCAGCAGCCCGAACGTGGGGGAATCGGGCGAGCAGTACTTC. Amino acids: CASSPNVGESGEQYF.

The gene calls are TRBV7-2 and TRBJ2-4; a possible D gene is TRBD1 (6 bases). Per the germline V gene, CDR1 is SGHTA and CDR2 is FQGNSA. V lost 1 base, J lost 5 bases, and 12 bases lay in between. CDR3 length equals 15 residues. The CDR3 bases are TGTGCCAGCAGCTTAGATGGGGGCAGACAAAACATTCAGTACTTC. Protein sequence: CASSLDGGRQNIQYF.

For this clone: Other DNA sequences in this specimen translate into the identical CDR3. The rearrangement joins TRBV7-9 to TRBJ2-7; 13 bases agree with TRBD2. CDR3 size: 15 residues. The germline gives CDR1 SEHNR, CDR2 FQNEAQ (reference sequence). Losses at the gene ends were 4 bases for V and 2 bases for J; bases not matched to a gene: 2. Written as DNA, the CDR3 is TGTGCCAGCAGCTCCGGGACTAGCGGGACCTACGAGCAGTACTTC. Translated, it gives CASSSGTSGTYEQYF.

V and J are TRBV7-9 and TRBJ2-7, with a weak D call TRBD2 (6 bases). This CDR3 is 15 amino acids long. In germline, CDR1 is SEHNR, CDR2 FQNEAQ (reference sequence). Deletions cut 4 bases from V and 5 bases from J, with 18 bases between. The CDR3 nucleotides read TGTGCCAGCAGCTCTGGAGGGCCGATTTTAAACGAGCAGTACTTC. Protein: CASSSGGPILNEQYF.

The table lists this clone with a count of one. The chain joins TRBV13 to TRBJ1-2, with no clear D. Trimming stripped 1 base from V and 7 bases from J, with 10 bases between. The CDR3 contains 13 residues. Germline V lookup: CDR1 PRHDT, CDR2 FYEKMQ (reference sequence). The CDR3 DNA sequence: TGTGCCAGCAGCTTAGCGGCAGGACGTGGCTACACCTTC. Encoded protein: CASSLAAGRGYTF.

This clone was seen a single time. The J gene is TRBJ2-5, the V gene TRBV7-7; D possibly uses TRBD1 or TRBD2 (6 bases each). This CDR3 region has 15 residues. CDR1 is SSHAT, CDR2 FNYEAQ, per germline (reference sequence). V was pared by 3 bases and J by 2 bases, with 13 bases between. The CDR3 DNA sequence: TGTGCCAGCAGCTTGACAGGCGGGAAACAAGAGACCCAGTACTTC. Amino acids: CASSLTGGKQETQYF. The full variable domain, completed using reference TRBV7-7 and TRBJ2-5, is GAGVSQSPRYKVTKRGQDVTLRCDPISSHATLYWYQQALGQGPEFLTYFNYEAQPDKSGLPSDRFSAERPEGSISTLTIQRTEQRDSAMYRCASSLTGGKQETQYFGPGTRLLVL.

The chain combines TRBV4-1 with TRBJ2-2; D perhaps matches TRBD2 (6 bases). The CDR3 is 15 residues long. Germline V gene sequence: CDR1 MGHRA, CDR2 YSYEKL. V was shortened by 4 bases and J by 6 bases, with 15 bases between the two germline ends. The DNA of the CDR3 is TGCGCCAGCAGCCTTGACCGGGGGAGAGCCGGGGAGCTGTTTTTT. Protein: CASSLDRGRAGELFF.

The chain combines TRBV7-9 with TRBJ2-7; 9 bases agree with TRBD2. The germline V gene has CDR1 SEHNR and CDR2 FQNEAQ (reference sequence). The CDR3 runs 18 residues. The V gene end was trimmed by 1 base and the J gene end by 2 bases; junction bases not matched to a gene: 12. The CDR3 DNA reads as TGTGCCAGCAGCTTAGTAGTTAGCGGGAGTGCGCCGCCCTACGAGCAGTACTTC. Translating gives CASSLVVSGSAPPYEQYF. The complete variable domain, with remaining parts taken from reference TRBV7-9 and TRBJ2-7, reads DTGVSQNPRHKITKRGQNVTFRCDPISEHNRLYWYRQTLGQGPEFLTYFQNEAQLEKSRLLSDRFSAERPKGSFSTLEIQRTEQGDSAMYLCASSLVVSGSAPPYEQYFGPGTRLTVT.

This sequence joins TRBV29-1 and TRBJ1-2; D call uncertain. V was shortened by 5 bases and J by 4 bases, with 11 bases between the two germline ends. The germline CDR1 and CDR2 sequences are SQVTM and ANQGSEA. The CDR3 is made up of 12 amino acids. CDR3 coding DNA: TGCAGCGTTTCGGGGTCTAGCTATGGCTACACCTTC. Its protein product is CSVSGSSYGYTF.

The chain employs TRBV7-9 and TRBJ2-3; 11 nucleotides line up with TRBD2. Germline V gene data show CDR1 as SEHNR and CDR2 as FQNEAQ (reference sequence). The CDR3 covers 15 residues. J lost 6 bases, V lost 3 bases, and 5 bases had no gene match. The CDR3 sequence is CASSFLAGGFDTQYF. The CDR3 DNA sequence: TGTGCCAGCAGCTTTTTAGCGGGAGGGTTTGATACGCAGTATTTT.

The chain employs TRBV27 and TRBJ2-7; no reliable D call. The V gene's germline CDR1 is MNHEY and CDR2 SMNVEV (reference sequence). The ends were cut back, 6 bases at V and 2 bases at J, with 11 bases in the middle. This CDR3 region has 13 residues. CDR3 bases: TGTGCCAGCAGACCCTTTTTAACCTACGAGCAGTACTTC. As protein: CASRPFLTYEQYF.

This clone came up a few times. The rearrangement uses TRBV30 and TRBJ2-3, with D possibly TRBD2 on 6 matching bases. Germline loops: CDR1 GTSNPN, CDR2 SVGIG (reference sequence). The CDR3 runs to 16 residues. Trimming took off 3 bases at V and 2 bases at J, with 18 bases between the two ends. CDR3 protein: CAWRYGTRLATDTQYF. CDR3 DNA: TGTGCCTGGAGATACGGGACTCGGCTTGCCACAGATACGCAGTATTTT.

The chain combines TRBV25-1 with TRBJ1-1; 7 positions agree with TRBD1. CDR3 length: 15 amino acids. CDR1 and CDR2 from the germline V gene are MGHDK and SYGVNS. Unmatched junction bases numbered 4, after V lost 2 bases and J lost 1 base. In DNA, the CDR3 is TGTGCCAGCAGTGAAAGGACAGGATCGAACACTGAAGCTTTCTTT. It yields the protein CASSERTGSNTEAFF.

V is TRBV29-1 and J is TRBJ2-7, with 11 nucleotides matching TRBD2. V dropped 0 bases and J dropped 2; count of bases not matched to a gene: 9. This CDR3 is built from 17 residues. Germline loops: CDR1 SQVTM, CDR2 ANQGSEA. CDR3 nucleotide sequence: TGCAGCGTTGAAGAAATGAGACTAGCGGGATTTACCTACGAGCAGTACTTC. It yields the protein CSVEEMRLAGFTYEQYF.

The chain employs TRBV27 and TRBJ2-3; 10 bases match TRBD2. CDR3 length: 23 amino acids. Trimming took 5 bases from V and 3 from J; bases not matched to a gene: 29. The germline V gene has CDR1 MNHEY and CDR2 SMNVEV (reference sequence). Here the CDR3 reads CASSPTTKLPSGRLLGLTDTQYF. CDR3 coding DNA: TGTGCCAGCAGTCCTACGACAAAACTTCCTAGCGGGAGATTGCTGGGCTTGACAGATACGCAGTATTTT.

The J gene is TRBJ2-3, the V gene TRBV29-1, with 14 bases identical to TRBD2. Germline V gives CDR1 SQVTM, CDR2 ANQGSEA. Germline trimming cut 3 bases from V and 0 bases from J; bases unmatched to any gene: 11. The CDR3 is 19 amino acids. CDR3 in amino acids: CSVEGTSGREGGSTDTQYF. The CDR3, as DNA: TGCAGCGTTGAGGGGACTAGCGGGAGAGAGGGTGGGAGCACAGATACGCAGTATTTT.

This clone was detected once. This chain connects TRBV7-9 to TRBJ1-5; TRBD1 aligns across 11 bases. This CDR3 is built from 16 residues. V gave up 4 bases and J gave up 6 bases; unmatched junction bases: 8. The germline CDR1 and CDR2 sequences are SEHNR and FQNEAQ (reference sequence). The CDR3: CASSSDRGRGGQPQHF. CDR3 nucleotide sequence: TGTGCCAGCAGCTCGGACAGGGGGCGAGGGGGTCAGCCCCAGCATTTT. The full variable domain, rest sourced from reference TRBV7-9 and TRBJ1-5, is DTGVSQNPRHKITKRGQNVTFRCDPISEHNRLYWYRQTLGQGPEFLTYFQNEAQLEKSRLLSDRFSAERPKGSFSTLEIQRTEQGDSAMYLCASSSDRGRGGQPQHFGDGTRLSIL.

The rearrangement links TRBV28 to TRBJ2-3; D is perhaps TRBD2 (5 bases). The CDR3 has 13 residues. Trimming removed 4 bases from V and 3 bases from J, with 8 bases in between. The germline gives CDR1 MDHEN, CDR2 SYDVKM. The CDR3 DNA follows: TGTGCCAGCAGTTACGGGAATACAGATACGCAGTATTTT. It codes for CASSYGNTDTQYF.

The chain couples TRBV19 to TRBJ2-5; 7 positions agree with TRBD2. Trimming removed 4 bases from V and 5 bases from J; junction bases left unmatched: 4. Looked up from germline, CDR1 is LNHDA and CDR2 is SQIVND (reference sequence). The CDR3 consists of 13 residues. CDR3 region: CASSSLADETQYF. The CDR3 nucleotides are TGTGCCAGTAGTAGTCTAGCGGACGAGACCCAGTACTTC.

The chain recombines TRBV11-2 with TRBJ2-7, with D possibly matching TRBD2 (6 bases). V lost 5 bases, J lost 3 bases, and 11 bases lay in between. From germline, CDR1 is SGHAT and CDR2 FQNNGV. This CDR3 has 13 amino acids. This CDR3 reads CASSRGGYYEQYF. CDR3 bases: TGTGCCAGCAGCCGCGGAGGGTACTACGAGCAGTACTTC.

J is TRBJ2-7 and V is TRBV5-3; a possible D gene is TRBD2 (5 bases). TRBV5-3 counts as an open reading frame of uncertain function. The V end lost 1 base, the J end lost 1 base, and 15 bases lay between the germline ends. CDR3 size: 16 residues. Written as DNA, the CDR3 is TGTGCCAGAAGCTTGTGGGGAGACGAAGGGTCCTACGAGCAGTACTTC. This codes for CARSLWGDEGSYEQYF.

The chain uses TRBV7-9 and TRBJ2-7; 8 nucleotides line up with TRBD2. The J segment lost 4 bases and the V segment lost 2 bases, leaving 7 bases of the junction unmatched. Germline V gene lookup returns CDR1 SEHNR and CDR2 FQNEAQ (reference sequence). There are 15 residues in the CDR3. The CDR3 DNA sequence: TGTGCCAGCAGCTTAATAGCGGGGCCGGGATACGAGCAGTACTTC. Translation: CASSLIAGPGYEQYF.

This clone has only one observation. The chain is built from TRBV7-8 and TRBJ1-1; D gene unclear. The germline CDR1 and CDR2 sequences are SGHVS and FQNEAQ. Trimming took 5 bases from V and 0 from J, leaving 16 bases between them. CDR3 length equals 16 residues. The CDR3 reads CASSGRIGPMNTEAFF. CDR3 nucleotide sequence: TGTGCCAGCAGCGGGAGAATTGGTCCGATGAACACTGAAGCTTTCTTT.

The CDR3 DNA is TGTGCCAGCAGCTTCATCTCTGGGGCCAACGTCCTGACTTTC. Protein sequence: CASSFISGANVLTF. J is TRBJ2-6 and V is TRBV7-9, with D hard to call. The CDR3 sequence is 14 residues long. The germline gives CDR1 SEHNR, CDR2 FQNEAQ (reference sequence). The ends were cut back, 3 bases at V and 0 bases at J, with 3 bases in the middle. Supplemented by reference TRBV7-9 and TRBJ2-6, the full variable domain reads DTGVSQNPRHKITKRGQNVTFRCDPISEHNRLYWYRQTLGQGPEFLTYFQNEAQLEKSRLLSDRFSAERPKGSFSTLEIQRTEQGDSAMYLCASSFISGANVLTFGAGSRLTVL.

The V gene is TRBV4-1, the J gene TRBJ1-5; D call uncertain. Germline-derived CDR1 and CDR2 are MGHRA and YSYEKL. This CDR3 comprises 16 residues. V dropped 0 bases and J dropped 0 bases, with 9 bases sitting between them. The chain's CDR3 is CASSQEKDLSNQPQHF. DNA for the CDR3: TGCGCCAGCAGCCAAGAAAAGGACCTTAGCAATCAGCCCCAGCATTTT.